The next 10 T cell receptor beta chains were all read from a single sample in a study of cytomegalovirus exposure and HLA in healthy donors. The table came from immunoSEQ multiplex PCR; TCRdb's copy has only in-frame clones and leaves some out. The sample records 300,000 to 450,000 clones, 86% being singletons. The specimen was PBMCs. These receptors were obtained from a woman younger than 30 in good health and CMV-seronegative.

This rearrangement joins TRBV5-5 to TRBJ1-1; 7 bases match TRBD1. The CDR3 loop spans 14 amino acids. The V gene end was trimmed by 1 base and the J gene end by 5 bases; junction bases not matched to a gene: 5. Germline CDR1 is SGHKS and CDR2 is YYEKEE (reference sequence). The CDR3 nucleotides read TGTGCCAGCAGCTTGTCGAGGGGGCGTACTGAAGCTTTCTTT. Amino acid sequence: CASSLSRGRTEAFF.

This clone was seen a single time. The V gene is TRBV10-3, the J gene TRBJ2-1; weak D call: TRBD1 (6 bases). The germline V gene encodes CDR1 ENHRY and CDR2 SYGVKD. This CDR3 contains 13 residues. V was trimmed by 7 bases and J by 7 bases, leaving 14 bases between them. CDR3 coding DNA: TGTGCCATCACATCAGTAGGACAGAATGAGCAGTTCTTC. As protein: CAITSVGQNEQFF.

CDR3 nucleotides: TGTGCCATCAGTCCCCAACTACGCATCGACAGGGGCAATCAGCCCCAGCATTTT. This sequence encodes CAISPQLRIDRGNQPQHF. The chain carries TRBV10-3 and TRBJ1-5; 7 positions match TRBD1. The J segment lost 2 bases and the V segment lost 5 bases, leaving 15 bases of the junction unmatched. This CDR3 spans 18 amino acids. Germline CDR1 and CDR2: ENHRY and SYGVKD.

The rearrangement links TRBV7-9 to TRBJ1-4; the D is unclear. Germline V gene lookup returns CDR1 SEHNR and CDR2 FQNEAQ (reference sequence). V shed 1 base and J shed 8 bases, with 14 bases lying between them. The CDR3 runs 15 residues. The CDR3 reads CASSLGPQAGEKLFF. Here the CDR3 DNA reads TGTGCCAGCAGCTTAGGCCCCCAGGCTGGGGAAAAACTGTTTTTT.

The V gene is TRBV27, the J gene TRBJ2-1; 11 bases are shared with TRBD1. CDR3 length equals 17 residues. Germline lookup yields CDR1 MNHEY and CDR2 SMNVEV (reference sequence). The junction had 10 bases not matched to a gene; V was cut back by 5 bases and J by 4 bases. In DNA form, the CDR3 reads TGTGCCAGCAGTCCTTCTCCCGGGACAGGGGGTTACAATGAGCAGTTCTTC. Its translation is CASSPSPGTGGYNEQFF.

The genes are TRBV2 and TRBJ2-7; TRBD2 might be the D (7 bases). Germline CDR1 reads SNHLY; CDR2 reads FYNNEI. This CDR3 has 13 amino acids. Deletions cut 9 bases from V and 2 bases from J, with 14 bases between. CDR3 protein: CARREGGAYEQYF. In nucleotides, the CDR3 is TGTGCCAGAAGGGAGGGGGGGGCCTACGAGCAGTACTTC.

This clone was observed a single time. The V and J genes are TRBV10-2 and TRBJ2-5, with TRBD1 matching 9 bases. Germline V lookup: CDR1 WSHSY, CDR2 SAAADI. V dropped 6 bases and J dropped 5; count of bases not matched to a gene: 13. The CDR3 contains 16 residues. CDR3 in amino acids: CASRDRGLALGETQYF. The CDR3 DNA sequence: TGCGCCAGCAGGGACAGGGGTCTGGCTTTGGGTGAGACCCAGTACTTC.

This clone has ten or more counts. The chain combines TRBV2 with TRBJ2-5, with no clear D. Looked up from germline, CDR1 is SNHLY and CDR2 is FYNNEI. V lost 7 bases and J 4 bases, leaving 4 bases between the germline ends. The CDR3 spans 10 residues. The DNA for the CDR3 is TGTGCCAGCAACGGAGAGACCCAGTACTTC. It yields the protein CASNGETQYF.

The chain uses TRBV10-1 and TRBJ1-4, with 8 positions matching TRBD1. Germline CDR1 reads WNHNN; CDR2 reads SYGVQD (reference sequence). V lost 0 bases, J lost 8 bases, and 11 bases stayed unmatched. This CDR3 region has 17 residues. CDR3 loop: CASSESGGSGGEEKLFF. The CDR3 DNA sequence: TGCGCCAGCAGTGAGTCTGGGGGATCAGGGGGCGAAGAAAAACTGTTTTTT.

The V gene is TRBV6-5, the J gene TRBJ2-1, with D uncertain. V lost 4 bases, J lost 4 bases, and 8 bases lay in between. Per germline, CDR1 MNHEY and CDR2 SVGAGI. The CDR3 has 13 residues. The CDR3 coding sequence is TGTGCCAGCAGTTTGGCGGAGTACAATGAGCAGTTCTTC. Protein: CASSLAEYNEQFF.